The 9 T cell receptor beta chains in this list originate from one sample, sequenced in a study of blood T cell repertoires in COVID-19. Sequencing used immunoSEQ multiplex PCR; TCRdb keeps in-frame clones, though not all of them. The sample shows fewer than 300,000 clones, about 85% of them seen only once. The source material was peripheral blood. These receptors originate from a man in his fifties or sixties who had recovered from COVID-19.

The chain links TRBV5-1 to TRBJ1-3; no reliable D call. The CDR3 loop spans 16 amino acids. Germline V lookup: CDR1 SGHRS, CDR2 YFSETQ. The V end lost 1 base, the J end lost 0 bases, and 11 bases lay between the germline ends. The CDR3 spells CASSLSVSGSGNTIYF. DNA of the CDR3: TGCGCCAGCAGCTTGTCGGTGTCAGGCTCTGGAAACACCATATATTTT. Filled out from reference TRBV5-1 and TRBJ1-3, the complete variable domain reads KAGVTQTPRYLIKTRGQQVTLSCSPISGHRSVSWYQQTPGQGLQFLFEYFSETQRNKGNFPGRFSGRQFSNSRSEMNVSTLELGDSALYLCASSLSVSGSGNTIYFGEGSWLTVV.

The chain joins TRBV5-1 to TRBJ2-2; maybe TRBD2 (5 bases). Germline CDR1 reads SGHRS; CDR2 reads YFSETQ. This CDR3 comprises 16 residues. V lost 1 base, J lost 3 bases, and 13 bases lay in between. The CDR3 nucleotides are TGCGCCAGCAGCTTGCCTGGGGTCGGGGACACCGGGGAGCTGTTTTTT. Its translation: CASSLPGVGDTGELFF.

In the case of this clone: This sample also contains other DNA sequences that code for the same CDR3. The chain uses TRBV9 and TRBJ1-5; 10 nucleotides line up with TRBD1. CDR3 size: 16 residues. CDR1 and CDR2 (germline): SGDLS, YYNGEE. The trim removed 2 bases at V and 1 base at J, leaving 3 bases unmatched. Written as DNA, the CDR3 is TGTGCCAGCAGCGTGGGGACAGGGGCGAGCAATCAGCCCCAGCATTTT. This codes for CASSVGTGASNQPQHF.

This clone was recorded once. The DNA of the CDR3 is TGTGCCAGCACCGAGAGTTGGGACAGGGGTTACGAGCAGTACTTC. Its translation: CASTESWDRGYEQYF. The J gene is TRBJ2-7, the V gene TRBV2, with TRBD1 matching 10 bases. Germline V gene data show CDR1 as SNHLY and CDR2 as FYNNEI. Trimming cost V 7 bases and J 4 bases; bases outside gene matches: 10. The CDR3 runs to 15 residues. The variable domain in full, with the rest retrieved from reference TRBV2 and TRBJ2-7, is EPEVTQTPSHQVTQMGQEVILRCVPISNHLYFYWYRQILGQKVEFLVSFYNNEISEKSEIFDDQFSVERPDGSNFTLKIRSTKLEDSAMYFCASTESWDRGYEQYFGPGTRLTVT.

CDR3 in amino acids: CASSFATRGETQYF. CDR3 coding DNA: TGTGCCAGCAGCTTCGCGACAAGAGGGGAGACCCAGTACTTC. The chain carries TRBV11-2 and TRBJ2-5; a possible D gene is TRBD2 (5 bases). The V and J ends lost 3 bases and 5 bases respectively, with 13 bases between them. The CDR3 runs 14 residues. Germline-derived CDR1 and CDR2 are SGHAT and FQNNGV.

The V and J genes are TRBV6-5 and TRBJ1-2; D gene ambiguous. The CDR3 length is 14 residues. CDR1 and CDR2 from the germline V gene are MNHEY and SVGAGI. The V and J ends lost 6 bases and 0 bases respectively, with 11 bases between them. Here the CDR3 DNA reads TGTGCCAGCAGCGAGCATGTGTCTAACTATGGCTACACCTTC. This sequence encodes CASSEHVSNYGYTF.

This rearrangement joins TRBV6-1 to TRBJ2-7; 9 bases map to TRBD2. The CDR3 contains 15 residues. CDR1 is MNHNS and CDR2 is SASEGT in the germline V gene. After removal of 2 bases from V and 0 bases from J, the junction contained 2 bases not matched to a gene. The CDR3 DNA reads as TGTGCCAGCAGTGAAATAGCGGGGGCCTCCTACGAGCAGTACTTC. Translating it yields CASSEIAGASYEQYF.

This clone was found a few times. This chain connects TRBV5-4 to TRBJ2-1; TRBD2 matches at 9 bases. This CDR3 is built from 16 residues. Trimming removed 4 bases from V and 9 bases from J; junction bases left unmatched: 14. CDR1 and CDR2 from the germline V gene are SGHNT and YYREEE (reference sequence). CDR3 in amino acids: CASSQGTSPSRGEQFF. The CDR3 nucleotides are TGTGCCAGCAGCCAGGGGACTAGCCCGTCTCGGGGTGAGCAGTTCTTC.

This clone turned up a few times. The J gene is TRBJ2-6, the V gene TRBV19, with 12 bases identical to TRBD1. V trimming: 6 bases; J trimming: 3 bases; junction bases outside the gene matches: 9. The CDR3 totals 18 residues. The germline gives CDR1 LNHDA, CDR2 SQIVND (reference sequence). CDR3 DNA sequence: TGTGCCAGTAGCCACGGGACAGGGGGCTTTGGTGGGGCCAACGTCCTGACTTTC. Protein: CASSHGTGGFGGANVLTF. Using reference TRBV19 and TRBJ2-6 for the parts outside the CDR3, the full variable domain is DGGITQSPKYLFRKEGQNVTLSCEQNLNHDAMYWYRQDPGQGLRLIYYSQIVNDFQKGDIAEGYSVSREKKESFPLTVTSAQKNPTAFYLCASSHGTGGFGGANVLTFGAGSRLTVL.